The rows below give T cell receptor beta chains drawn from one sample of a study of blood T cells in healthy people across ages. One entry per CDR3 protein, called by TCRdb with MiXCR from the 5' RACE reads. Of 600,000 to 850,000 distinct CDR3 sequences in the sample, roughly two fifths were seen once. The material sequenced was blood. These receptors came from a woman aged 55-75 years in good health. Both conserved end residues are trimmed from each CDR3. D genes are given only for firm matches.

j_call	d_call	v_call	cdr3_aa
TRBJ2-3	NA	TRBV3-1	ASSPAGTTDTQY
TRBJ2-1	NA	TRBV12-3/TRBV12-4	ASSLIAENEQF
TRBJ2-1	NA	TRBV6-2/TRBV6-3	ASVRDGSYNEQF
TRBJ2-5	TRBD1	TRBV20-1	SARESRGRETQY
TRBJ2-3	TRBD2	TRBV10-3	AIGNGLAGGPSTDTQY
NA	TRBD2	TRBV10-3	AISEGFSGTLGEQY
TRBJ1-1	NA	TRBV12-3/TRBV12-4	ASLSGGFAGAF
TRBJ1-1	NA	TRBV7-8	ASSPRRFPKGTLNTEAF
TRBJ2-4	NA	TRBV20-1	SAQSLRELAKNIQY
TRBJ2-5	TRBD2	TRBV27	ASRPRLAGYQETQY
TRBJ2-1	NA	TRBV12-3/TRBV12-4	ATTARANEQF
TRBJ2-5	NA	TRBV2	ASGGQQY
TRBJ2-5	NA	TRBV7-9	ASSLAWEPQETQY
NA	NA	TRBV10-3	AISGGIKETQY
TRBJ2-1	NA	TRBV7-9	ASSLVRDFLGNEQF
TRBJ2-1	NA	TRBV27	ASNFRDNYNEQF
TRBJ2-1	NA	TRBV7-3	ASSLNGTPLEQF
TRBJ1-2	NA	TRBV3-1	ASSQDSKGQAYGYT
TRBJ2-7	NA	TRBV20-1	SAGDTYEQY
TRBJ2-1	NA	TRBV2	AYLRGGGRPYNEQF
TRBJ2-2	NA	TRBV10-3	AISRQVEAGELF
TRBJ2-1	NA	TRBV5-1	ASSLDVSGVYNEQF
TRBJ2-7	TRBD1	TRBV20-1	SARDQGTRTGLEQY
TRBJ2-5	NA	TRBV12-3/TRBV12-4	ASGGLEVQY
TRBJ2-1	NA	TRBV3-1	ASSQDSQLKRF
TRBJ2-7	TRBD2	TRBV29-1	SVKGTSGRSYEQY
TRBJ2-1	NA	TRBV20-1	SAMSYNEQF
TRBJ1-2	TRBD1	TRBV5-1	ASSSHRGLGYGYT